This T cell receptor beta chain was captured in a study of CD8+ T cells in alopecia areata. Whole-study context: For the treated group, dosing was oral tofacitinib at 5 to 10 mg twice daily.

Of note for this clone: What it recognizes is unknown.

Germline trimming cut 2 bases from V and 5 bases from J; bases unmatched to any gene: 12. Germline V gene sequence: CDR1 ENHRY, CDR2 SYGVKD. The CDR3 covers 17 residues. Following RNA extraction, reverse transcription yielded cDNA that acted as the sequencing template. Assay: immunoSEQ multiplex PCR; the TCRdb copy retains only in-frame clones and omits some. The sample consists of around 250,000 clones, approximately 61% of them appearing once. Whole-study findings and limits: Clonality in lesional scalp, especially alopecia totalis/universalis, exceeded that of normal scalp.

The material sequenced was CD4+ T cells sorted from blood, taken at week 0. The J gene is TRBJ2-7, the V gene TRBV10-3; 10 bases agree with TRBD2. This TCR was recovered from a human donor with alopecia areata. CDR3 sequence: CAISETPGLAGVDEQYF. The CDR3 DNA follows: TGTGCCATCAGTGAGACCCCTGGGCTAGCGGGGGTGGACGAGCAGTACTTC.